The source of this T cell receptor beta chain is a study of T cells after posttransplantation cyclophosphamide. Points on this clone: The antigen remains undetermined.

Busulfan-fludarabine conditioning, marrow transplant, and cyclophosphamide on days +3 and +4 were administered. Clones were sequenced by immunoSEQ multiplex PCR, and TCRdb holds only the in-frame ones, with some missing. The data show 5,500 to 8,000 clones, with around 94% seen just once and less than 5% held by the top ten. Study-wide points: Blood and skin or GI T cell repertoires showed limited TRB overlap.

Between the trimmed V and J ends, which lost 0 bases and 0 bases, there was a span of 9 bases. CDR3 size: 15 residues. In germline, CDR1 is MNHEY, CDR2 SMNVEV (reference sequence). This rearrangement joins TRBV27 to TRBJ2-7; tentative D call: TRBD1 (6 bases). The sequencing here drew on CD8+ T cells sorted from blood, taken after allogeneic stem cell transplant with posttransplant cyclophosphamide. The TCR originated in a male patient aged 60-70 years who received an allogeneic stem cell transplant from a related donor and was CMV-positive. Certain T cells may be donor cells from the graft. DNA for the CDR3: TGTGCCAGCAGTTTATCCGACAGGATCTCCTACGAGCAGTACTTC. Its protein product is CASSLSDRISYEQYF.